These T cell receptor beta chains were read from a single sample in a study of T cells in localized non-small cell lung cancer. TCRdb's copy holds only in-frame clones and misses some; the assay was immunoSEQ multiplex PCR. The table shows 100,000 to 150,000 clones, with 70% to 90% occurring only once. This sample comprised peripheral blood, obtained before any cancer treatment. The receptors here all came from a female donor aged 60 or older with stage I lung adenocarcinoma. The CDR3 runs from the conserved cysteine through the conserved F or W. A D gene is named only where the DNA matches it firmly. Not all rows give a size; the values are once, few, many and, for expanded clones, a class.

CDR3,DNA,J,size,V,D
CASSPGDTGPSEAFF,TGTGCCAGCAGCCCCGGTGACACAGGACCTTCGGAAGCTTTCTTT,TRBJ1-1,-,TRBV7-9,-
CASTPGQGFYEQYF,TGTGCCAGCACCCCGGGACAGGGTTTCTACGAGCAGTACTTC,TRBJ2-7,-,TRBV7-2,TRBD1
CASSHLGVDTQYF,TGTGCCAGCAGCCATTTGGGCGTAGATACGCAGTATTTT,TRBJ2-3,once,TRBV14,-
CASSSGTGETQYF,TGTGCCAGCTCAAGCGGGACAGGCGAGACCCAGTACTTC,TRBJ2-5,-,TRBV18,-
CAWSVTSHTGELFF,TGTGCCTGGAGTGTTACTAGTCACACCGGGGAGCTGTTTTTT,TRBJ2-2,-,TRBV30,-
CASSTGDSNQPQHF,TGTGCCAGCAGCACAGGGGATAGCAATCAGCCCCAGCATTTT,TRBJ1-5,few,TRBV2,TRBD1
CASSLAFSAGEVHEQYF,TGTGCCAGCAGCTTAGCCTTTTCTGCGGGAGAGGTCCACGAGCAGTACTTC,TRBJ2-7,-,TRBV11-2,TRBD2
CASRRRGGTEAFF,TGTGCCAGCAGGCGAAGGGGAGGCACTGAAGCTTTCTTT,TRBJ1-1,-,TRBV27,-
CASSYSGGQVSDEQYF,TGTGCCAGCAGTTACTCCGGGGGACAGGTCTCCGACGAGCAGTACTTC,TRBJ2-7,-,TRBV6-6,TRBD1
CASSYSGFSETQYF,TGTGCCAGCAGTTACTCAGGGTTTTCTGAGACCCAGTACTTC,TRBJ2-5,-,TRBV6-6,-
CASSEVVETQYF,TGTGCCAGCAGTGAAGTTGTGGAGACCCAGTACTTC,TRBJ2-5,-,TRBV2,-
CAYSKGFTDTQYF,TGTGCCTATTCGAAGGGATTCACAGATACGCAGTATTTT,TRBJ2-3,-,TRBV30,-
CASSFDPDEQFF,TGTGCCAGCAGTTTTGATCCCGATGAGCAGTTCTTC,TRBJ2-1,few,TRBV27,-
CASSFLTNEQYF,TGTGCCAGCAGCTTTTTAACGAACGAGCAGTACTTC,TRBJ2-7,-,TRBV7-9,-
CASIAIPETGYGYTF,TGTGCCAGCATCGCTATCCCCGAGACAGGCTATGGCTACACCTTC,TRBJ1-2,-,TRBV6-1,-
CASTKGTPSNQPQHF,TGTGCCAGCACCAAGGGGACACCTAGCAATCAGCCCCAGCATTTT,TRBJ1-5,-,TRBV28,-
CASSPTVGLAGVPDLAKNIQYF,TGTGCCAGCTCACCGACGGTGGGACTAGCGGGAGTTCCCGACTTAGCCAAAAACATTCAGTACTTC,TRBJ2-4,-,TRBV18,TRBD2
CAWSVLPNYGYTF,TGTGCCTGGAGTGTACTGCCTAACTATGGCTACACCTTC,TRBJ1-2,once,TRBV30,-
CASSLTDSLSGANVLTF,TGTGCTAGCAGCTTAACGGACTCCCTCTCTGGGGCCAACGTCCTGACTTTC,TRBJ2-6,-,TRBV7-7,-
CAISERTVLTEAFF,TGTGCCATCAGTGAACGGACGGTTTTGACTGAAGCTTTCTTT,TRBJ1-1,-,TRBV10-3,-
CSGGTSGRSYEQYF,TGCAGCGGGGGGACTAGCGGGCGTTCCTACGAGCAGTACTTC,TRBJ2-7,-,TRBV29-1,TRBD2
CASSLDIREQFF,TGTGCCAGCAGCTTAGATATACGGGAGCAGTTCTTC,TRBJ2-1,-,TRBV11-3,-
CASKVGSLLYNEQFF,TGTGCCAGCAAGGTAGGGAGTTTACTTTACAATGAGCAGTTCTTC,TRBJ2-1,-,TRBV19,-
CAPSRDHFEAFF,TGTGCCCCCTCCCGCGACCACTTTGAAGCTTTCTTT,TRBJ1-1,-,TRBV28,-
CASSPGLSSTDTQYF,TGTGCCAGCAGCCCGGGACTCTCTTCTACAGATACGCAGTATTTT,TRBJ2-3,-,TRBV11-2,-
CASSEASLASANTGELFF,TGTGCCAGCAGCGAGGCAAGCTTAGCGAGTGCGAACACCGGGGAGCTGTTTTTT,TRBJ2-2,-,TRBV6-4,-
CASSVGQVNTGELFF,TGTGCCAGCAGCGTAGGACAGGTGAACACCGGGGAGCTGTTTTTT,TRBJ2-2,-,TRBV14,TRBD1
CASSTQGGQPQHF,TGTGCCAGTAGTACGCAGGGCGGTCAGCCCCAGCATTTT,TRBJ1-5,few,TRBV19,-
CASSFVGEADTQYF,TGTGCCAGCAGCTTTGTGGGAGAGGCAGATACGCAGTATTTT,TRBJ2-3,once,TRBV7-3,-
CASSLAGTVGNTIYF,TGCGCCAGCAGCCTTGCCGGGACAGTTGGAAACACCATATATTTT,TRBJ1-3,-,TRBV5-1,TRBD1
CASSIPGAHEQYF,TGTGCCAGTAGTATACCCGGGGCGCACGAGCAGTACTTC,TRBJ2-7,-,TRBV19,-
CASSIFGGWRGNTEAFF,TGTGCCAGTAGTATCTTCGGTGGCTGGAGAGGGAACACTGAAGCTTTCTTT,TRBJ1-1,-,TRBV19,-
CASSVGQGKSTGELFF,TGTGCCAGCAGCGTAGGGCAGGGAAAAAGCACCGGGGAGCTGTTTTTT,TRBJ2-2,-,TRBV9,-
CASSDLETQYF,TGTGCCAGCAGTGACCTAGAGACCCAGTACTTC,TRBJ2-5,-,TRBV28,-
CASRGFTGDGYTF,TGTGCCAGCAGGGGATTTACAGGGGATGGCTACACCTTC,TRBJ1-2,-,TRBV2,TRBD1
CAISDRAGANVLTF,TGTGCCATCAGCGACAGGGCTGGGGCCAACGTCCTGACTTTC,TRBJ2-6,-,TRBV10-3,TRBD1
CASSHPVAGLGEQFF,TGTGCCAGCAGTCACCCCGTAGCGGGACTGGGTGAGCAGTTCTTC,TRBJ2-1,-,TRBV6-6,TRBD2
CASSYLAGASYNEQFF,TGTGCCAGCAGCTACTTAGCGGGAGCCTCCTACAATGAGCAGTTCTTC,TRBJ2-1,-,TRBV11-2,TRBD2
CASSLRGDYGYTF,TGCGCCAGCAGCTTGAGAGGGGACTATGGCTACACCTTC,TRBJ1-2,-,TRBV5-1,-
CASSLLGLNEQFF,TGTGCCAGCAGTTTACTTGGCCTGAATGAGCAGTTCTTC,TRBJ2-1,-,TRBV28,-
CASSFDRGVEKLFF,TGTGCCAGCAGCTTTGATAGGGGGGTTGAAAAACTGTTTTTT,TRBJ1-4,-,TRBV7-2,-
CASSFSSSRGNIQYF,TGCGCCAGCAGCTTTAGCTCATCGCGTGGAAACATTCAGTACTTC,TRBJ2-4,few,TRBV5-1,-
CASSLGTPSEQYF,TGTGCCAGCAGTCTTGGGACTCCCTCGGAGCAGTACTTC,TRBJ2-7,once,TRBV6-5,-
CASSLAGDRGIQYF,TGCGCCAGCAGCTTGGCCGGTGACAGGGGGATCCAGTACTTC,TRBJ2-7,-,TRBV5-1,TRBD1
CASSQEGSSAKNIQYF,TGCGCCAGCAGCCAAGAAGGGAGTTCGGCCAAAAACATTCAGTACTTC,TRBJ2-4,-,TRBV4-1,-
CAWSVPLAGGLNIQYF,TGTGCCTGGAGTGTACCCCTAGCGGGAGGGCTAAACATTCAGTACTTC,TRBJ2-4,-,TRBV30,TRBD2
CASSPGTGDEKLFF,TGTGCCAGCAGCCCCGGGACAGGGGACGAAAAACTGTTTTTT,TRBJ1-4,once,TRBV13,TRBD1
CASSLPLGEEKLFF,TGTGCCAGCAGTTTACCTCTCGGTGAGGAAAAACTGTTTTTT,TRBJ1-4,-,TRBV27,-
CAISGGYTDTQYF,TGTGCCATCAGTGGAGGGTACACAGATACGCAGTATTTT,TRBJ2-3,few,TRBV10-3,-
CASSNILQFSYEQYF,TGTGCCAGCAGCAATATACTACAGTTTTCCTACGAGCAGTACTTC,TRBJ2-7,-,TRBV5-8,-
CASSQVRSLNQPQHF,TGTGCCAGCAGCCAAGTCAGGTCTCTCAATCAGCCCCAGCATTTT,TRBJ1-5,few,TRBV4-2,-